A single sample is the source of the 29 T cell receptor beta chains below, sequenced in a study of identical twins. TCRdb analysed the 5' RACE reads with MiXCR anew, one entry per CDR3 protein. The sample lists 500,000 to 650,000 distinct CDR3 sequences; approximately 20% were seen once. The same sample was also used in a study of yellow fever vaccine responses in identical twins.

Sequenced material: CD4+ T cells sorted from blood. The receptors originated from a woman aged 18-29 years in good health.

The V gene is TRBV6-1, the J gene TRBJ2-3; tentatively, D is TRBD1 (7 bases). The CDR3 is 16 amino acids. V was clipped by 8 bases and J by 5 bases, with 23 bases between them. Germline V gene lookup returns CDR1 MNHNS and CDR2 SASEGT. The CDR3 DNA reads as TGTGCCAGCCGCTCAGGGTCGGACAGGAGGGGAGATACGCAGTATTTT. The encoded protein is CASRSGSDRRGDTQYF.

The sample holds a few counts of this clonotype. The V and J genes are TRBV3-1 and TRBJ2-3; 11 bases align to TRBD2. J gave up 2 bases and V 3 bases, and 10 bases lay outside the gene matches. The CDR3 is 18 residues long. Germline CDR1 and CDR2: LGHDT and YNNKEL (reference sequence). The CDR3 reads CASSHQPRLAGLTDTQYF. CDR3 sequence (DNA): TGTGCCAGCAGCCATCAACCTAGACTAGCGGGGCTCACAGATACGCAGTATTTT.

This clonotype was detected once. The V and J genes are TRBV23-1 and TRBJ2-2, with D perhaps matching TRBD1 (5 bases). TRBV23-1 is designated an ORF whose function remains uncertain. CDR3 length: 11 amino acids. V was trimmed by 11 bases and J by 6 bases, leaving 10 bases between them. CDR3 DNA sequence: TGCGCCCGGAAGGGGTCCGGGGAGCTGTTTTTT. It translates to CARKGSGELFF.

The chain combines TRBV19 with TRBJ2-7; D gene unclear. Germline CDR1 and CDR2: LNHDA and SQIVND (reference sequence). The CDR3 is 13 residues long. The V gene lost 2 bases and the J gene lost 4 bases, with 9 bases spanning the gap. The CDR3 DNA follows: TGTGCCAGTAGTATACAGGCCTGGTACGAGCAGTACTTC. Encoded protein: CASSIQAWYEQYF.

This clonotype occurred many times. The chain recombines TRBV12-3 or TRBV12-4 with TRBJ2-1; 8 bases are shared with TRBD2. The CDR3 is made up of 16 amino acids. Trimming removed 3 bases from V and 3 bases from J; junction bases left unmatched: 7. This CDR3 is CASSLRVAGLYNEQFF. DNA of the CDR3: TGTGCCAGCAGTTTGAGGGTAGCGGGACTCTACAATGAGCAGTTCTTC.

This chain joins TRBV29-1 and TRBJ1-1; 7 bases align to TRBD1. V shed 3 bases, J shed 1 base, and the junction held 5 bases outside the gene matches. In germline, CDR1 is SQVTM, CDR2 ANQGSEA. The CDR3 consists of 14 residues. CDR3 in DNA: TGCAGCGTTGAGAACAGGGGTGAGAACACTGAAGCTTTCTTT. Translating it yields CSVENRGENTEAFF.

The chain employs TRBV2 and TRBJ2-5; the match to TRBD2 covers 7 bases. The CDR3 covers 15 residues. After removal of 4 bases from V and 7 bases from J, the junction contained 12 bases not matched to a gene. Germline CDR1 and CDR2: SNHLY and FYNNEI. The CDR3 bases are TGTGCCAGCAGTGTGGTAGGGCGGGAGAAGGGGACCCAGTACTTC. It translates to CASSVVGREKGTQYF.

This clonotype was observed a few times. The V and J genes are TRBV10-3 and TRBJ1-1; D remains unclear. The V and J ends lost 2 bases and 4 bases respectively, with 8 bases between them. Germline V lookup: CDR1 ENHRY, CDR2 SYGVKD. This CDR3 has 13 residues. The CDR3 DNA sequence: TGTGCCATCAGTGAGGCCCTGGCCACTGAAGCTTTCTTT. Its protein product is CAISEALATEAFF.

V gene TRBV5-1 combines with J gene TRBJ1-1, with 8 nucleotides matching TRBD1. Germline V CDR1 and CDR2: SGHRS, YFSETQ. The CDR3 covers 15 residues. V trimming: 5 bases; J trimming: 0 bases; junction bases outside the gene matches: 6. The chain's CDR3 is CASSLSGGVNTEAFF. CDR3 nucleotide sequence: TGCGCCAGCAGTCTATCAGGGGGCGTGAACACTGAAGCTTTCTTT.

This clonotype was seen ten or more times. The chain joins TRBV5-1 to TRBJ2-3; 8 nucleotides agree with TRBD2. The germline gives CDR1 SGHRS, CDR2 YFSETQ. The trim removed 2 bases at V and 5 bases at J, leaving 7 bases unmatched. The CDR3 has 15 amino acids. The CDR3 DNA is TGCGCCAGCAGCTTCCGGGGGGGCGCGGGAGATACGCAGTATTTT. This codes for CASSFRGGAGDTQYF. The full variable domain, rest sourced from reference TRBV5-1 and TRBJ2-3, is KAGVTQTPRYLIKTRGQQVTLSCSPISGHRSVSWYQQTPGQGLQFLFEYFSETQRNKGNFPGRFSGRQFSNSRSEMNVSTLELGDSALYLCASSFRGGAGDTQYFGPGTRLTVL.

The chain carries TRBV5-1 and TRBJ1-2, with 7 bases identical to TRBD1. Germline trimming cut 2 bases from V and 7 bases from J; bases unmatched to any gene: 5. Germline CDR1 and CDR2: SGHRS and YFSETQ. The CDR3 contains 13 residues. The CDR3 DNA follows: TGCGCCAGCAGCTTCGAGGGGGCTGGTGGCTACACCTTC. Translating it yields CASSFEGAGGYTF. Full variable domain (missing parts from reference TRBV5-1 and TRBJ1-2): KAGVTQTPRYLIKTRGQQVTLSCSPISGHRSVSWYQQTPGQGLQFLFEYFSETQRNKGNFPGRFSGRQFSNSRSEMNVSTLELGDSALYLCASSFEGAGGYTFGSGTRLTVV.

The chain has TRBV15 and TRBJ2-3; 9 positions match TRBD1. The junction had 17 bases not matched to a gene; V was cut back by 5 bases and J by 5 bases. The CDR3 contains 18 residues. The germline gives CDR1 LNHNV, CDR2 YYDKDF (reference sequence). For the CDR3, the DNA is TGTGCCACCAGCTCTCCAGGGTCGACAGGGGGGCGTGGAGATACGCAGTATTTT. Amino acids: CATSSPGSTGGRGDTQYF.

The CDR3 loop reads CASSYKGRERDSPLHF. CDR3 nucleotides: TGTGCCAGCAGTTACAAGGGTAGAGAACGGGATTCACCCCTCCACTTT. This rearrangement joins TRBV6-5 to TRBJ1-6; D gene ambiguous. The CDR3 contains 16 residues. Germline V gene data show CDR1 as MNHEY and CDR2 as SVGAGI. V was shortened by 2 bases and J by 8 bases, with 16 bases between the two germline ends.

The J gene is TRBJ2-5, the V gene TRBV28; 10 positions match TRBD2. Germline assignment: CDR1 MDHEN and CDR2 SYDVKM. The CDR3 is made up of 15 amino acids. Trimming took 6 bases from V and 4 from J; bases not matched to a gene: 8. CDR3 nucleotide sequence: TGTGCCAGCAGCCCATTAGCGGGAGGATCAGAGACCCAGTACTTC. Translated: CASSPLAGGSETQYF.

The table lists this clonotype with a few counts. The gene calls are TRBV7-9 and TRBJ1-5, with a weak D call TRBD1 (6 bases). The CDR3 extends over 14 amino acids. Per germline, CDR1 SEHNR and CDR2 FQNEAQ (reference sequence). Trimming cost V 5 bases and J 4 bases, with 12 bases left between them. CDR3 nucleotide sequence: TGTGCCAGCAGCGCTGACAGGATAAATCAGCCCCAGCATTTT. It specifies CASSADRINQPQHF.

This clonotype has a handful of counts. The chain employs TRBV11-2 and TRBJ2-2; the D is unclear. The germline V gene encodes CDR1 SGHAT and CDR2 FQNNGV. V dropped 0 bases and J dropped 6 bases, with 5 bases sitting between them. There are 13 residues in the CDR3. The CDR3 loop reads CASSLDLSGELFF. The DNA of the CDR3 is TGTGCCAGCAGCTTAGATCTGTCCGGGGAGCTGTTTTTT.

This clonotype was seen a handful of times. J is TRBJ1-6 and V is TRBV3-1; 8 bases fit TRBD1. Germline CDR1 is LGHDT and CDR2 is YNNKEL (reference sequence). The CDR3 contains 14 residues. Trimming at V came to 2 bases and at J to 7 bases, leaving 1 base not matched to a gene. CDR3 coding DNA: TGTGCCAGCAGCCAACAGGGGGCCAATTCACCCCTCCACTTT. This codes for CASSQQGANSPLHF.

The CDR3: CASSLVKLAGGFDEQYF. The DNA for the CDR3 is TGTGCCAGCAGTTTAGTAAAGCTAGCGGGAGGCTTCGACGAGCAGTACTTC. The rearrangement links TRBV12-3 or TRBV12-4 to TRBJ2-7; TRBD2 aligns across 11 bases. The CDR3 length is 17 residues. The V and J ends lost 1 base and 5 bases, in that order; junction bases with no gene match: 10.

This chain uses TRBV9 with TRBJ2-3, with 8 positions matching TRBD1. The CDR3 has 15 residues. The V gene's germline CDR1 is SGDLS and CDR2 YYNGEE. The V segment lost 3 bases and the J segment 2 bases; nucleotides outside the gene matches: 5. Here the CDR3 reads CASSGGTGDTDTQYF. The CDR3 DNA sequence: TGTGCCAGCAGCGGGGGGACAGGAGACACAGATACGCAGTATTTT.

V is TRBV20-1 and J is TRBJ2-2, with D unclear. The V gene's germline CDR1 is DFQATT and CDR2 SNEGSKA (reference sequence). The germline V and J ends were trimmed by 0 bases and 5 bases, with 13 bases remaining between them. This CDR3 has 15 amino acids. The DNA of the CDR3 is TGCAGTGCTAGAGACTTCGAGACCGGAACCGGGGAGCTGTTTTTT. This encodes CSARDFETGTGELFF.

This clonotype was observed a handful of times. V usage is TRBV6-1 and J usage is TRBJ1-1, with D perhaps TRBD1 (6 bases). The V gene's germline CDR1 is MNHNS and CDR2 SASEGT. The V gene lost 4 bases and the J gene lost 5 bases, with 17 bases spanning the gap. The CDR3 consists of 15 residues. The CDR3 nucleotides read TGTGCCAGCAGTGGCTACCTAGGGGGAGCTACTGAAGCTTTCTTT. Its protein is CASSGYLGGATEAFF.

V and J are TRBV20-1 and TRBJ2-1, with a possible D match to TRBD1 (6 bases). V was cut by 4 bases and J by 4 bases, with 14 bases left in between. The CDR3 runs 14 residues. Germline V gene data show CDR1 as DFQATT and CDR2 as SNEGSKA (reference sequence). As DNA, the CDR3 is TGCAGTGCTAACAGGGTAGGGCAATACAATGAGCAGTTCTTC. Residues: CSANRVGQYNEQFF.

This rearrangement joins TRBV20-1 to TRBJ2-7, with 9 bases that match TRBD1. Germline-derived CDR1 and CDR2 are DFQATT and SNEGSKA (reference sequence). Losses at the gene ends were 5 bases for V and 1 base for J; bases not matched to a gene: 6. The CDR3 is 14 residues long. The CDR3 protein is CSAGGGTGSYEQYV. As DNA, the CDR3 is TGCAGTGCTGGGGGGGGGACAGGGTCCTACGAGCAGTACGTC.

V usage is TRBV5-1 and J usage is TRBJ2-7, with 9 bases that match TRBD2. Losses at the gene ends were 5 bases for V and 0 bases for J; bases not matched to a gene: 9. CDR3 length: 16 residues. Germline-derived CDR1 and CDR2 are SGHRS and YFSETQ. The CDR3 loop reads CASRTGLAVSSYEQYF. CDR3 nucleotides: TGCGCCAGCAGAACGGGACTAGCTGTGAGCTCCTACGAGCAGTACTTC.

The CDR3 reads CASSQDLTKLAKNIQYF. The CDR3 DNA sequence: TGTGCCAGCAGCCAAGATCTGACGAAACTAGCCAAAAACATTCAGTACTTC. The chain links TRBV4-2 to TRBJ2-4, with D unresolved. Germline lookup yields CDR1 LGHNA and CDR2 YNFKEQ. V gave up 0 bases and J gave up 0 bases, with 12 bases separating them. The CDR3 extends over 17 amino acids.

This clonotype was observed a handful of times. The chain couples TRBV5-5 to TRBJ2-7; TRBD2 agrees at 8 bases. CDR1 SGHKS and CDR2 YYEKEE come from the germline V gene (reference sequence). CDR3 length equals 13 residues. CDR3 sequence: CASSPGGTRACSV. As DNA, the CDR3 is TGTGCCAGCAGCCCGGGAGGGACTAGAGCCTGTAGCGTC.

V is TRBV4-1 and J is TRBJ2-1, with 12 bases identical to TRBD2. The germline V gene has CDR1 MGHRA and CDR2 YSYEKL. V was clipped by 4 bases and J by 1 base; unmatched bases: 8. This CDR3 comprises 18 residues. The CDR3 coding sequence is TGCGCCAGCAGCCCAGGACTAGCGGGATTCAGGTCCTACAATGAGCAGTTCTTC. This translates into CASSPGLAGFRSYNEQFF.

The table lists this clonotype with a few counts. V usage is TRBV6-5 and J usage is TRBJ2-2; 11 bases align to TRBD2. The CDR3 has 18 amino acids. Trimming took 2 bases from V and 0 from J; bases not matched to a gene: 5. CDR1 is MNHEY, CDR2 SVGAGI, per germline. This CDR3 is CASSYLGLAATNTGELFF. The DNA of the CDR3 is TGTGCCAGCAGTTACCTGGGACTAGCGGCAACGAACACCGGGGAGCTGTTTTTT.

This chain uses TRBV10-3 with TRBJ1-2, with D perhaps TRBD1 (6 bases). CDR1 is ENHRY, CDR2 SYGVKD, per germline. CDR3 length: 15 residues. V was shortened by 0 bases and J by 5 bases, with 13 bases between the two germline ends. CDR3 sequence: CAISESSPQGYGYTF. The CDR3 DNA sequence: TGTGCCATCAGTGAGTCGTCCCCACAGGGTTATGGCTACACCTTC.